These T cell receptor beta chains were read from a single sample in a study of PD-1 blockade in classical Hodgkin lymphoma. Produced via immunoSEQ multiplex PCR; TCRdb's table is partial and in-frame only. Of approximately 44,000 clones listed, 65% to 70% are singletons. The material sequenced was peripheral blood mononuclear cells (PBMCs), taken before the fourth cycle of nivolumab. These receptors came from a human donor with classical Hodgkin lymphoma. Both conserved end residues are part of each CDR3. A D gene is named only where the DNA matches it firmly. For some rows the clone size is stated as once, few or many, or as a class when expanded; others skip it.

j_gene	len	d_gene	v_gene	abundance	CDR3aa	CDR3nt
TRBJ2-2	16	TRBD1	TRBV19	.	CASLREGQGNTGELFF	TGTGCCAGTCTTAGAGAGGGACAGGGGAACACCGGGGAGCTGTTTTTT
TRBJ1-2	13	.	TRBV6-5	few	CASSYGAGVGYTF	TGTGCCAGCAGTTATGGGGCAGGGGTTGGCTACACCTTC
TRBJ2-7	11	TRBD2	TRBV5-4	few	CASSFSGGMDF	TGTGCCAGCAGCTTTAGCGGGGGGATGGACTTC
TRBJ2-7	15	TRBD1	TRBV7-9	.	CASSLAGTGYDEQYF	TGTGCCAGCAGCTTAGCCGGGACAGGGTACGACGAGCAGTACTTC
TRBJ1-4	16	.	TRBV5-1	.	CASSLVGQGGREKLFF	TGCGCCAGCAGCTTGGTGGGCCAGGGTGGAAGAGAAAAACTGTTTTTT
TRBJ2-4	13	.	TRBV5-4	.	CASSIREENIQYF	TGTGCCAGCAGCATCCGGGAAGAAAACATTCAGTACTTC
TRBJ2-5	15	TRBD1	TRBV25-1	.	CASQTGGNGQETQYF	TGTGCCAGCCAAACAGGGGGCAATGGACAAGAGACCCAGTACTTC
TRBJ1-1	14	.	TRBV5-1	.	CASLPPNMNTEAFF	TGCGCCAGCCTCCCCCCAAACATGAACACTGAAGCTTTCTTT
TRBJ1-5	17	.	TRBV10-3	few	CAISESIGFLGYQPQHF	TGTGCCATCAGTGAGTCGATTGGATTCTTAGGGTATCAGCCCCAGCATTTT
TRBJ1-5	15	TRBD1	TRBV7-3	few	CASSLTGQDNQPQHF	TGTGCCAGCAGCTTAACCGGACAGGATAATCAGCCCCAGCATTTT
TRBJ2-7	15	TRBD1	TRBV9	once	CASSVAGQGAGEQYF	TGTGCCAGCAGCGTAGCGGGACAGGGGGCGGGCGAGCAGTACTTC
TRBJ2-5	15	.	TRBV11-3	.	CASSQEPTSQETQYF	TGTGCCAGCAGCCAAGAACCTACGTCTCAAGAGACCCAGTACTTC
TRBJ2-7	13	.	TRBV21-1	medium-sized	CASSRGESYEQYF	TGTGCCAGCAGCAGGGGGGAATCCTACGAGCAGTACTTC
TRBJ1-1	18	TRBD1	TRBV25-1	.	CASSELAGTGTGVDEAFF	TGTGCCAGCAGTGAATTAGCAGGGACCGGGACAGGGGTTGATGAAGCTTTCTTT
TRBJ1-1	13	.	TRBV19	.	CASIAGVNTEAFF	TGTGCCAGTATTGCGGGAGTGAACACTGAAGCTTTCTTT
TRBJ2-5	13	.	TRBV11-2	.	CASSLELQETQYF	TGTGCCAGCAGCCTCGAACTGCAAGAGACCCAGTACTTC
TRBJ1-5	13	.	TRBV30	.	CAWSEQSNQPQHF	TGTGCCTGGAGTGAACAGAGCAATCAGCCCCAGCATTTT
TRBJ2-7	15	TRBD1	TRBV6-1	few	CASSELGQGPYEQYF	TGTGCCAGCAGTGAATTGGGACAGGGACCCTACGAGCAGTACTTC
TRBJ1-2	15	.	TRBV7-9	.	CASSLVLTENYGYTF	TGTGCCAGCAGCTTAGTCCTGACGGAAAACTATGGCTACACCTTC
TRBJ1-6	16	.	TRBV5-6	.	CASSSPGRVEDSPLHF	TGTGCCAGCAGCTCTCCCGGCAGGGTTGAAGATTCACCCCTCCACTTT
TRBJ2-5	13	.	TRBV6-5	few	CASSLPAGETQYF	TGTGCCAGCAGTCTACCTGCAGGGGAGACCCAGTACTTC
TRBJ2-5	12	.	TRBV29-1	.	CSAPTRGETQYF	TGCAGCGCTCCGACTAGGGGAGAGACCCAGTACTTC
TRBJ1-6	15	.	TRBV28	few	CASSSAPTGNSPLHF	TGTGCCAGCAGTTCGGCCCCAACCGGGAATTCACCCCTCCACTTT
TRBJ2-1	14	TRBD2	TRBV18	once	CASSPGLAINEQFF	TGTGCCAGCTCACCTGGACTAGCGATCAATGAGCAGTTCTTC
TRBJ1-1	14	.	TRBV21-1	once	CASSKVRGGTEAFF	TGTGCCAGCAGCAAAGTGAGGGGGGGGACTGAAGCTTTCTTT
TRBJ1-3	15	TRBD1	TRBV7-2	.	CASSLGTGGWNTIYF	TGTGCCAGCAGCTTGGGTACAGGGGGCTGGAACACCATATATTTT
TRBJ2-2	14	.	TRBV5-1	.	CASSVDRTSGELFF	TGCGCCAGCAGCGTCGACAGAACCTCCGGGGAGCTGTTTTTT
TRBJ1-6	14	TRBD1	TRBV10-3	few	CAITTPGGNSPLHF	TGTGCCATCACTACACCAGGGGGAAATTCACCCCTCCACTTT